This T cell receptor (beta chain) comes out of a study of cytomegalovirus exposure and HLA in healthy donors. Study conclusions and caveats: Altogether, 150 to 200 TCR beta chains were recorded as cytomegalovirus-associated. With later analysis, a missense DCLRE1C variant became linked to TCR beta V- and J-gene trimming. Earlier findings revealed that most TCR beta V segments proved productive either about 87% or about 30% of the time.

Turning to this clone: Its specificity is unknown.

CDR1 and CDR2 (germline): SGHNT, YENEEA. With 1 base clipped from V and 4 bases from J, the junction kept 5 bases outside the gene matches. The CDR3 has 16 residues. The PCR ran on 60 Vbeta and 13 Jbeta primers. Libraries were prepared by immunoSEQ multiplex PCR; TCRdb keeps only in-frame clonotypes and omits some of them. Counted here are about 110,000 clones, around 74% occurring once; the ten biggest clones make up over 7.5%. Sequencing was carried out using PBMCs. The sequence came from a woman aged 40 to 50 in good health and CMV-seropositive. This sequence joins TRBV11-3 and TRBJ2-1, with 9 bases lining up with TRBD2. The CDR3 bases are TGTGCCAGCAGCTTAGCCCCGACTAGCGGTTACAATGAGCAGTTCTTC. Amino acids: CASSLAPTSGYNEQFF.